A single sample is the source of the 25 T cell receptor beta chains below, sequenced in a study of blood T cell repertoires in COVID-19. TCRdb's copy holds only in-frame clones and misses some; the assay was immunoSEQ multiplex PCR. In the table there are 150,000 to 200,000 clones, 80% to 90% of which are singletons. The specimen sequenced was peripheral blood. Every receptor here comes from a man between 18 and 35 years old who had recovered from COVID-19.

This clone was detected only once. The chain uses TRBV6-6 and TRBJ2-7; 9 bases are shared with TRBD1. Germline trimming cut 6 bases from V and 5 bases from J; bases unmatched to any gene: 5. Looked up from germline, CDR1 is MNHNY and CDR2 is SVGAGI (reference sequence). This CDR3 is built from 13 residues. CDR3 sequence (DNA): TGTGCCAGCAGCTGGGACAGGGAACACGAGCAGTACTTC. It specifies CASSWDREHEQYF.

The genes are TRBV5-1 and TRBJ2-1; 8 bases are shared with TRBD1. The CDR3 sequence is 17 residues long. Per the germline V gene, CDR1 is SGHRS and CDR2 is YFSETQ. V lost 0 bases to trimming and J lost 8 bases; unmatched junction nucleotides: 13. The CDR3 DNA follows: TGCGCCAGCAGCTTGGGTCTTCGACAGGGGTTCGGAGATGAGCAGTTCTTC. This gives the protein CASSLGLRQGFGDEQFF.

The chain links TRBV4-1 to TRBJ1-2, with 8 bases that match TRBD1. CDR3 length: 15 residues. CDR1 MGHRA and CDR2 YSYEKL come from the germline V gene. J gave up 1 base and V 3 bases, and 4 bases lay outside the gene matches. CDR3 DNA: TGCGCCAGCAGCCATCGACAGGGGAATAACTATGGCTACACCTTC. It yields the protein CASSHRQGNNYGYTF.

As DNA, the CDR3 is TGTGCCAGCAGTCCAGCGGGACAGGTATCCTACGAGCAGTACTTC. Its translation is CASSPAGQVSYEQYF. This sequence joins TRBV28 and TRBJ2-7; a weak D match, TRBD1 (8 bases). The CDR3 length is 15 residues. Germline CDR1 reads MDHEN; CDR2 reads SYDVKM. Trimming pared 5 bases from V and 1 base from J, leaving 15 bases between.

This clone was seen a handful of times. This chain joins TRBV5-1 and TRBJ1-2, with no clear D. The CDR3 contains 12 residues. With 0 bases removed from V and 8 bases from J, the gap between germline ends came to 8 bases. Germline CDR1 and CDR2: SGHRS and YFSETQ. CDR3 sequence reads: CASSLDSNGYTF. The DNA of the CDR3 is TGCGCCAGCAGCTTGGACAGTAACGGCTACACCTTC.

The V call is TRBV6-2 or TRBV6-3, the J call TRBJ1-2; tentatively, D is TRBD1 (6 bases). The CDR3 runs to 15 residues. Per germline, CDR1 MNHEY and CDR2 SVGEGT. V dropped 0 bases and J dropped 3 bases, with 11 bases sitting between them. The CDR3 sequence: CASSYSTGPHYGYTF. For the CDR3, the DNA is TGTGCCAGCAGTTACTCGACAGGACCCCACTATGGCTACACCTTC.

This clone was seen a few times. The genes are TRBV4-1 and TRBJ2-1; 11 nucleotides agree with TRBD2. Germline V gene lookup returns CDR1 MGHRA and CDR2 YSYEKL. The CDR3 loop spans 16 amino acids. The trim removed 4 bases at V and 4 bases at J, leaving 6 bases unmatched. CDR3 DNA: TGCGCCAGCAGCCGTCCGGGACTAGCGGTTTACAATGAGCAGTTCTTC. Amino acids: CASSRPGLAVYNEQFF.

In this sample, this clone turned up once. V gene TRBV19 combines with J gene TRBJ2-3; D ambiguous. The V end was cut by 5 bases, the J end by 2 bases, with 8 bases between. CDR1 and CDR2 (germline): LNHDA, SQIVND (reference sequence). The CDR3 totals 13 residues. The CDR3 region has the DNA TGTGCCAGTAGTTTCCTCTTCACAGATACGCAGTATTTT. This gives the protein CASSFLFTDTQYF.

The chain is built from TRBV19 and TRBJ1-3; D is undetermined. V was trimmed by 4 bases and J by 0 bases, leaving 10 bases between them. Germline V gene lookup returns CDR1 LNHDA and CDR2 SQIVND (reference sequence). The CDR3 covers 15 residues. Written as DNA, the CDR3 is TGTGCCAGTAGTAATCGAGGGAACTCTGGAAACACCATATATTTT. As protein: CASSNRGNSGNTIYF.

A remark on this clone: One end of the junction is discordant with germline, which a read error may explain. The chain couples TRBV7-7 to TRBJ2-3; TRBD2 aligns across 7 bases. CDR3 length equals 16 residues. CDR1 is SSHAT and CDR2 is FNYEAQ in the germline V gene (reference sequence). CDR3 sequence reads: CASSQGPREGTDTQYF. In DNA form, the CDR3 reads TGTGCTAGCAGCCAAGGGCCTCGGGAGGGCACAGATACGCAGTATTTT.

The chain carries TRBV29-1 and TRBJ1-6; 7 bases map to TRBD1. The CDR3 has 15 amino acids. Trimming removed 6 bases from V and 7 bases from J; junction bases left unmatched: 12. Germline V lookup: CDR1 SQVTM, CDR2 ANQGSEA. CDR3 sequence: CSVANSTRGNSPLHF. The CDR3 DNA is TGCAGCGTCGCGAATAGCACCAGGGGGAATTCACCCCTCCACTTT.

The chain recombines TRBV27 with TRBJ2-1; 9 bases align to TRBD2. Germline loops: CDR1 MNHEY, CDR2 SMNVEV (reference sequence). This CDR3 contains 15 residues. V trimming: 5 bases; J trimming: 1 base; junction bases outside the gene matches: 3. As DNA, the CDR3 is TGTGCCAGCAGTCTTCTAGCGGGGTCCTACAATGAGCAGTTCTTC. Translation: CASSLLAGSYNEQFF.

The CDR3 reads CASSLSRGYNEQFF. The CDR3 bases are TGTGCCAGCAGTTTATCTCGGGGCTACAATGAGCAGTTCTTC. V gene TRBV27 combines with J gene TRBJ2-1, with D perhaps TRBD2 (5 bases). CDR1 and CDR2 (germline): MNHEY, SMNVEV (reference sequence). The CDR3 is made up of 14 amino acids. The ends were cut back, 0 bases at V and 3 bases at J, with 6 bases in the middle.

The chain recombines TRBV7-8 with TRBJ2-7, with D possibly matching TRBD1 (6 bases). CDR1 is SGHVS and CDR2 is FQNEAQ in the germline V gene. Trimming shortened V by 1 base and J by 2 bases, and 9 bases separated the two germline ends. The CDR3 covers 14 residues. Here the CDR3 reads CASSLGTAAYEQYF. Written as DNA, the CDR3 is TGTGCCAGCAGCTTAGGGACAGCCGCCTACGAGCAGTACTTC.

This clone was seen once. The V and J genes are TRBV7-2 and TRBJ1-2; D is unclear. Trimming cost V 2 bases and J 7 bases, with 14 bases left between them. This CDR3 has 14 residues. Germline CDR1 and CDR2: SGHTA and FQGNSA. CDR3 sequence: CASSLNPGGSGYTF. For the CDR3, the DNA is TGTGCCAGCAGCTTAAATCCAGGAGGAAGTGGCTACACCTTC.

The rearrangement joins TRBV29-1 to TRBJ2-1; D is perhaps TRBD1 (6 bases). Deletions cut 7 bases from V and 4 bases from J, with 17 bases between. This CDR3 has 14 amino acids. Germline lookup yields CDR1 SQVTM and CDR2 ANQGSEA. CDR3 amino acids: CSADPGVAYNEQFF. CDR3 in DNA: TGCAGCGCTGACCCAGGGGTTGCATACAATGAGCAGTTCTTC.

The genes are TRBV28 and TRBJ1-6, with a weak D call TRBD1 (5 bases). This CDR3 is built from 17 residues. V was clipped by 2 bases and J by 1 base, with 12 bases between them. Germline V gene data show CDR1 as MDHEN and CDR2 as SYDVKM. The DNA for the CDR3 is TGTGCCAGCAGTTTAAGGACGGGGGGGTCCTATAATTCACCCCTCCACTTT. Translating gives CASSLRTGGSYNSPLHF.

The chain is built from TRBV27 and TRBJ2-1; D possibly corresponds to TRBD2 (5 bases). Germline assignment: CDR1 MNHEY and CDR2 SMNVEV (reference sequence). This CDR3 comprises 16 residues. Trimming shortened V by 3 bases and J by 3 bases, and 15 bases separated the two germline ends. The CDR3 nucleotides are TGTGCCAGCAGTTTCTCGGCCGGAGGTAGCTACAATGAGCAGTTCTTC. It codes for CASSFSAGGSYNEQFF.

Concerning this clone: The DNA is omitted, as the CDR3 cannot be located on it reliably, and the CDR3 follows TCRdb's listing. The chain combines TRBV12-3 or TRBV12-4 with TRBJ2-3; the table's D call, TRBD2, has no DNA check behind it. The CDR3 extends over 13 residues, inclusive of both ends. CDR3: CASSSSRVGTQYF.

The V call is TRBV7-9, the J call TRBJ2-1; 10 bases are shared with TRBD2. The CDR3 contains 16 residues. Germline V gene lookup returns CDR1 SEHNR and CDR2 FQNEAQ (reference sequence). Trimming took 1 base from V and 14 from J; bases not matched to a gene: 14. The CDR3 spells CASSLDLSGRAEVEFF. In DNA, the CDR3 is TGTGCCAGCAGCTTAGACCTGAGCGGGAGGGCCGAAGTTGAGTTCTTC.

J is TRBJ2-7 and V is TRBV7-2, with D maybe TRBD2 (5 bases). With 1 base removed from V and 3 bases from J, the gap between germline ends came to 13 bases. Germline lookup yields CDR1 SGHTA and CDR2 FQGNSA. The CDR3 is made up of 15 amino acids. The chain's CDR3 is CASSLVPGSNYEQYF. In nucleotides, the CDR3 is TGTGCCAGCAGCTTAGTCCCGGGAAGTAACTACGAGCAGTACTTC.

The chain couples TRBV6-2 or TRBV6-3 to TRBJ1-6, with 7 bases fitting TRBD1. Looked up from germline, CDR1 is MNHEY and CDR2 is SVGEGT. V was pared by 4 bases and J by 7 bases, with 1 base of the junction left unmatched. The CDR3 runs 13 residues. Here the CDR3 DNA reads TGTGCCAGCAGTTTGGGACAGAATTCACCCCTCCACTTT. Protein: CASSLGQNSPLHF.

This clone has only a few counts. The rearrangement links TRBV7-8 to TRBJ1-5, with D possibly being TRBD1 (6 bases). CDR1 and CDR2 (germline): SGHVS, FQNEAQ. Trimming stripped 2 bases from V and 3 bases from J, with 11 bases between. CDR3 size: 15 residues. The CDR3: CASSLTTGHNQPQHF. The CDR3 nucleotides are TGTGCCAGCAGCTTAACGACAGGCCACAATCAGCCCCAGCATTTT. Filled out from reference TRBV7-8 and TRBJ1-5, the complete variable domain reads GAGVSQSPRYKVAKRGQDVALRCDPISGHVSLFWYQQALGQGPEFLTYFQNEAQLDKSGLPSDRFFAERPEGSVSTLKIQRTQQEDSAVYLCASSLTTGHNQPQHFGDGTRLSIL.

The chain combines TRBV2 with TRBJ1-3; no clear D. The CDR3 totals 14 residues. Trimming took off 4 bases at V and 3 bases at J, with 10 bases between the two ends. Germline V gives CDR1 SNHLY, CDR2 FYNNEI. The CDR3 DNA follows: TGTGCCAGCAGTGGAATTGTCTATGGAAACACCATATATTTT. Protein sequence: CASSGIVYGNTIYF.

This chain connects TRBV19 to TRBJ1-1; D remains ambiguous. The V and J ends lost 0 bases and 0 bases respectively, with 5 bases between them. This CDR3 has 14 residues. The germline V gene encodes CDR1 LNHDA and CDR2 SQIVND (reference sequence). The CDR3 sequence is CASSIDRVNTEAFF. The CDR3 DNA follows: TGTGCCAGTAGTATAGACCGGGTGAACACTGAAGCTTTCTTT.